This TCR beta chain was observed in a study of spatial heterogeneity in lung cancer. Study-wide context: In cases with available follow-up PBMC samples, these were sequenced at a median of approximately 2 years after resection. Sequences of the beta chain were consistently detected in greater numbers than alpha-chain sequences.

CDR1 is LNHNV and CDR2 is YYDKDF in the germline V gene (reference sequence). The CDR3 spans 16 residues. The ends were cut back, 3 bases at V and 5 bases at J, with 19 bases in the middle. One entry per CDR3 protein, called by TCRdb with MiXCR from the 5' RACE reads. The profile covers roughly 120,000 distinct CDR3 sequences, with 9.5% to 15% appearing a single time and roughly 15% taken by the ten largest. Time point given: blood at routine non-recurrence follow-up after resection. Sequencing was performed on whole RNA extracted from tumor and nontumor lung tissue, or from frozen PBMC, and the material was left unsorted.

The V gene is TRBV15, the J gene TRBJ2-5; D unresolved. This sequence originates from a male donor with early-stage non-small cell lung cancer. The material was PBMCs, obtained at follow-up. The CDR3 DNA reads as TGTGCCACCAGCAGGGACCGGATTTTAACGGGCGAGACCCAGTACTTC. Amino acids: CATSRDRILTGETQYF. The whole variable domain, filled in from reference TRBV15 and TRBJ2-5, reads DAMVIQNPRYQVTQFGKPVTLSCSQTLNHNVMYWYQQKSSQAPKLLFHYYDKDFNNEADTPDNFQSRRPNTSFCFLDIRSPGLGDTAMYLCATSRDRILTGETQYFGPGTRLLVL.